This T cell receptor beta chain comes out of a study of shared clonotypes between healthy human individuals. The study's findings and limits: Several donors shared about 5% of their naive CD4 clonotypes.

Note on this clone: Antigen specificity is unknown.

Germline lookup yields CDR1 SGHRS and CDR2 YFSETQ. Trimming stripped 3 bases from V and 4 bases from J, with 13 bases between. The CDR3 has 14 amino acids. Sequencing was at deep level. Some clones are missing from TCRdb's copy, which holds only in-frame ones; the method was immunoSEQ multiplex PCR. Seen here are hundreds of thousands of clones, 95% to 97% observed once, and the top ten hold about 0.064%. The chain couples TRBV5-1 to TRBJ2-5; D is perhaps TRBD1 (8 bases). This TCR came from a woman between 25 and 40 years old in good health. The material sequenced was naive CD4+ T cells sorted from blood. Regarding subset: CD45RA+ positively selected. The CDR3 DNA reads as TGCGCCAGCAGCTCGGACAGGGAGGGAGAGACCCAGTACTTC. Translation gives CASSSDREGETQYF.